What follows are 24 T cell receptor beta chains derived from one specimen sequenced in a study of blood T cells in healthy people across ages. A sample-barcoded 5' primer and a J-beta primer mix were used in a second PCR of about 7 to 12 cycles. TCRdb itself ran the 5' RACE reads through MiXCR, one entry per CDR3 protein. The data show 1.5 million to 2 million distinct CDR3 sequences, about 39% seen once. The sequencing sample was made of blood. The source of these receptors is a human donor in good health.

The CDR3 nucleotides read TGCAGTGCTAACCAGGGGGGCGTACGGGAAAAACTGTTTTTT. It is translated as CSANQGGVREKLFF. The rearrangement joins TRBV20-1 to TRBJ1-4; the match to TRBD1 covers 7 bases. The CDR3 has 14 residues. Trimming at V came to 4 bases and at J to 8 bases, leaving 10 bases not matched to a gene. In germline, CDR1 is DFQATT, CDR2 SNEGSKA (reference sequence).

For this clonotype: A read error may account for a junction end that differs from germline. The rearrangement uses TRBV6-2 or TRBV6-3 and TRBJ2-1; D remains unclear. There are 14 residues in the CDR3. Per germline, CDR1 MNHEY and CDR2 SVGEGT. CDR3: CASSYLLYYDEQFF. CDR3 DNA sequence: TGTGCCAGCAGTTATCTACTGTACTACGATGAGCAGTTCTTC.

This clonotype was found a few times. This chain connects TRBV20-1 to TRBJ2-3, with D perhaps assigned TRBD1 or TRBD2 (6 bases each). The CDR3 length is 14 residues. Germline V gene lookup returns CDR1 DFQATT and CDR2 SNEGSKA (reference sequence). V was trimmed by 5 bases and J by 2 bases, leaving 14 bases between them. The CDR3 sequence: CSAPQGGNTDTQYF. CDR3 nucleotide sequence: TGCAGTGCTCCCCAAGGGGGGAACACAGATACGCAGTATTTT.

The chain is built from TRBV4-2 and TRBJ1-1, with TRBD1 as a possible D gene (6 bases). The CDR3 is made up of 19 amino acids. The germline gives CDR1 LGHNA, CDR2 YNFKEQ. V was pared by 2 bases and J by 3 bases, with 25 bases between. CDR3 protein: CASSQLRAIGGFRYTEAFF. CDR3 DNA: TGTGCCAGCAGCCAATTAAGGGCTATAGGGGGATTTCGGTACACTGAAGCTTTCTTT.

Points on this clonotype: The junction and the germline gene differ at one end; a read error may be behind it. The V call is TRBV29-1, the J call TRBJ1-4, with 7 bases identical to TRBD1. Germline CDR1 is SQVTM and CDR2 is ANQGSEA. The length of the CDR3 is 14 residues. CDR3 sequence: CSVGQGPANEKRFF. The CDR3 DNA follows: TGCAGCGTTGGACAGGGACCGGCTAATGAAAAACGGTTTTTT.

This clonotype turned up a few times. J is TRBJ2-3 and V is TRBV6-5; D remains ambiguous. Between the trimmed V and J ends, which lost 4 bases and 6 bases, there was a span of 14 bases. CDR3 size: 14 residues. Germline CDR1 and CDR2: MNHEY and SVGAGI. The CDR3 coding sequence is TGTGCCAGCAGTTCAATGGTGGATTCCGATACGCAGTATTTT. Translating gives CASSSMVDSDTQYF.

This chain links TRBV20-1 with TRBJ2-3, with 7 bases fitting TRBD1. CDR3 length: 16 amino acids. V lost 5 bases, J lost 3 bases, and 14 bases stayed unmatched. The germline CDR1 and CDR2 sequences are DFQATT and SNEGSKA (reference sequence). CDR3 residues: CSAFSSDREGTDTQYF. CDR3 sequence (DNA): TGCAGTGCTTTCTCCTCCGACAGGGAAGGAACAGATACGCAGTATTTT.

The table lists this clonotype with a few counts. The J gene is TRBJ2-3, the V gene TRBV29-1; D is ambiguous. CDR3 length: 14 amino acids. Trimming shortened V by 3 bases and J by 0 bases, and 10 bases separated the two germline ends. Germline CDR1 is SQVTM and CDR2 is ANQGSEA. The CDR3 sequence: CSVDDGTSTDTQYF. The CDR3 DNA follows: TGCAGCGTTGATGACGGTACCAGCACAGATACGCAGTATTTT.

This clonotype has ten or more counts. This chain uses TRBV5-1 with TRBJ2-1, with unresolved D. Trimming removed 0 bases at V and 4 bases at J, with 5 bases between. This CDR3 has 13 amino acids. Germline CDR1 SGHRS, CDR2 YFSETQ. CDR3 DNA: TGCGCCAGCAGCTTGGACACGTACAATGAGCAGTTCTTC. This encodes CASSLDTYNEQFF.

The chain joins TRBV2 to TRBJ1-2; tentative D call: TRBD1 (6 bases). The CDR3 length is 14 residues. The germline V gene encodes CDR1 SNHLY and CDR2 FYNNEI. Deletions cut 8 bases from V and 8 bases from J, with 21 bases between. The CDR3 coding sequence is TGTGCCAGCCCCACTTTGGGGGGCCCGGGGGGCTACACCTTC. Protein sequence: CASPTLGGPGGYTF.

This clonotype occurred a few times. The rearrangement links TRBV20-1 to TRBJ2-7; a weak D match, TRBD2 (5 bases). Germline assignment: CDR1 DFQATT and CDR2 SNEGSKA (reference sequence). V lost 6 bases and J lost 10, with 19 bases in between. This CDR3 has 12 residues. CDR3 DNA sequence: TGCAGTGCATCGCGGGCAGGCGTTCTACAGTACTTC. It specifies CSASRAGVLQYF.

The rearrangement links TRBV15 to TRBJ1-1; D ambiguous. CDR1 is LNHNV, CDR2 YYDKDF, per germline (reference sequence). The CDR3 contains 13 residues. V lost 0 bases and J 4 bases, leaving 6 bases between the germline ends. The CDR3 reads CATSRDSTTEAFF. The CDR3, as DNA: TGTGCCACCAGCAGAGATAGCACCACTGAAGCTTTCTTT.

The V call is TRBV7-9, the J call TRBJ2-1; 9 nucleotides line up with TRBD2. In germline, CDR1 is SEHNR, CDR2 FQNEAQ (reference sequence). V lost 8 bases and J lost 6; bases outside the gene matches: 11. The CDR3 is made up of 15 amino acids. In nucleotides, the CDR3 is TGTGCCAGCGCCCATGCGCGGGGGGGTTCCAATGAGCAGTTCTTC. This gives the protein CASAHARGGSNEQFF.

Only a few counts were recorded for this clonotype. The V call is TRBV27, the J call TRBJ2-7; no definite D call. V lost 4 bases to trimming and J lost 2 bases, with 21 bases between them. Germline CDR1 MNHEY, CDR2 SMNVEV (reference sequence). CDR3 size: 17 residues. CDR3 nucleotide sequence: TGTGCCAGCAGTTCCCAACCCTCCGGGTACGGGCCCTACGAGCAGTACTTC. Encoded protein: CASSSQPSGYGPYEQYF.

The DNA of the CDR3 is TGCAGCGTTAAGACGGGAGGCCGGAATCAGCCCCAGCATTTT. Its translation is CSVKTGGRNQPQHF. V usage is TRBV29-1 and J usage is TRBJ1-5; D ambiguous. This CDR3 has 14 amino acids. Looked up from germline, CDR1 is SQVTM and CDR2 is ANQGSEA. The V end lost 5 bases, the J end lost 4 bases, and 15 bases lay between the germline ends.

As for this clonotype: One end of the junction fails to match germline, which may point to a read error. The chain employs TRBV24-1 and TRBJ1-2; the D is unclear. This CDR3 is built from 12 residues. Germline V gene data show CDR1 as KGHDR and CDR2 as SFDVKD. The CDR3 loop is CATSLGADGDTF. The CDR3 region has the DNA TGTGCCACCAGCCTGGGTGCCGATGGCGACACCTTC.

This clonotype showed up many times. The V and J genes are TRBV12-3 or TRBV12-4 and TRBJ1-4, with D uncertain. V was trimmed by 6 bases and J by 0 bases, leaving 5 bases between them. The CDR3 spans 13 residues. The CDR3 nucleotides read TGTGCCAGCAGCCCCACAACTAATGAAAAACTGTTTTTT. Its translation: CASSPTTNEKLFF.

The table lists this clonotype with a count of one. The rearrangement joins TRBV7-2 to TRBJ1-2, with 7 bases fitting TRBD1. With 5 bases clipped from V and 7 bases from J, the junction kept 10 bases outside the gene matches. CDR3 size: 14 residues. In germline, CDR1 is SGHTA, CDR2 FQGNSA. The CDR3 DNA follows: TGTGCCAGCAGCCACGGAGACAGGGACTGTGGCTACACCTTC. Its protein product is CASSHGDRDCGYTF.

The rearrangement uses TRBV7-9 and TRBJ1-2; D call uncertain. CDR1 and CDR2 (germline): SEHNR, FQNEAQ (reference sequence). This CDR3 contains 15 residues. V lost 1 base and J lost 3, with 12 bases in between. CDR3 protein: CASSLVSVRDYGYTF. The CDR3 region has the DNA TGTGCCAGCAGCTTAGTCTCAGTTCGCGACTATGGCTACACCTTC. Complete variable domain (other parts from reference TRBV7-9 and TRBJ1-2): DTGVSQNPRHKITKRGQNVTFRCDPISEHNRLYWYRQTLGQGPEFLTYFQNEAQLEKSRLLSDRFSAERPKGSFSTLEIQRTEQGDSAMYLCASSLVSVRDYGYTFGSGTRLTVV.

This chain links TRBV7-2 with TRBJ1-2; D gene uncertain. Germline values: CDR1 SGHTA, CDR2 FQGNSA. V dropped 5 bases and J dropped 1 base, with 20 bases sitting between them. The CDR3 extends over 17 amino acids. Here the CDR3 DNA reads TGTGCCAGCAGCCCGCTACACGACGGATTCCTTAACTATGGCTACACCTTC. Encoded protein: CASSPLHDGFLNYGYTF.

The gene calls are TRBV11-2 and TRBJ2-1; the match to TRBD1 covers 12 bases. Germline V CDR1 and CDR2: SGHAT, FQNNGV. The CDR3 runs 16 residues. The ends lost 5 bases at V and 8 bases at J; junction bases unmatched: 10. The CDR3, as DNA: TGTGCCAGCAGCCCCCAGCCGGGACAGGGGGCCCATGAGCAGTTCTTC. Protein sequence: CASSPQPGQGAHEQFF.

This clonotype is a singleton in its sample. The chain couples TRBV12-3 or TRBV12-4 to TRBJ2-5, with TRBD1 identical over 9 bases. Trimming cost V 0 bases and J 7 bases; bases outside gene matches: 9. The CDR3 totals 16 residues. CDR3 DNA sequence: TGTGCCAGCAGTTTAGCGGGGACAGGGACTGTGGGGACCCAGTACTTC. Its translation: CASSLAGTGTVGTQYF.

This clonotype was recorded a few times. This chain joins TRBV12-3 or TRBV12-4 and TRBJ2-3, with D perhaps assigned TRBD1 or TRBD2 (5 bases each). The CDR3 has 14 amino acids. The ends were cut back, 5 bases at V and 4 bases at J, with 13 bases in the middle. The CDR3 region is CASSEGQGSDTQYF. As DNA, the CDR3 is TGTGCCAGCAGTGAGGGGCAGGGCTCAGATACGCAGTATTTT.

This chain links TRBV20-1 with TRBJ2-5, with D perhaps TRBD1 (5 bases). Germline V lookup: CDR1 DFQATT, CDR2 SNEGSKA (reference sequence). V lost 6 bases, J lost 5 bases, and 22 bases lay in between. The CDR3 sequence is 15 residues long. The CDR3 coding sequence is TGCAGTGCCCCCGGCGGCGGCAGGGCGAAGGAGACCCAGTACTTC. It translates to CSAPGGGRAKETQYF.